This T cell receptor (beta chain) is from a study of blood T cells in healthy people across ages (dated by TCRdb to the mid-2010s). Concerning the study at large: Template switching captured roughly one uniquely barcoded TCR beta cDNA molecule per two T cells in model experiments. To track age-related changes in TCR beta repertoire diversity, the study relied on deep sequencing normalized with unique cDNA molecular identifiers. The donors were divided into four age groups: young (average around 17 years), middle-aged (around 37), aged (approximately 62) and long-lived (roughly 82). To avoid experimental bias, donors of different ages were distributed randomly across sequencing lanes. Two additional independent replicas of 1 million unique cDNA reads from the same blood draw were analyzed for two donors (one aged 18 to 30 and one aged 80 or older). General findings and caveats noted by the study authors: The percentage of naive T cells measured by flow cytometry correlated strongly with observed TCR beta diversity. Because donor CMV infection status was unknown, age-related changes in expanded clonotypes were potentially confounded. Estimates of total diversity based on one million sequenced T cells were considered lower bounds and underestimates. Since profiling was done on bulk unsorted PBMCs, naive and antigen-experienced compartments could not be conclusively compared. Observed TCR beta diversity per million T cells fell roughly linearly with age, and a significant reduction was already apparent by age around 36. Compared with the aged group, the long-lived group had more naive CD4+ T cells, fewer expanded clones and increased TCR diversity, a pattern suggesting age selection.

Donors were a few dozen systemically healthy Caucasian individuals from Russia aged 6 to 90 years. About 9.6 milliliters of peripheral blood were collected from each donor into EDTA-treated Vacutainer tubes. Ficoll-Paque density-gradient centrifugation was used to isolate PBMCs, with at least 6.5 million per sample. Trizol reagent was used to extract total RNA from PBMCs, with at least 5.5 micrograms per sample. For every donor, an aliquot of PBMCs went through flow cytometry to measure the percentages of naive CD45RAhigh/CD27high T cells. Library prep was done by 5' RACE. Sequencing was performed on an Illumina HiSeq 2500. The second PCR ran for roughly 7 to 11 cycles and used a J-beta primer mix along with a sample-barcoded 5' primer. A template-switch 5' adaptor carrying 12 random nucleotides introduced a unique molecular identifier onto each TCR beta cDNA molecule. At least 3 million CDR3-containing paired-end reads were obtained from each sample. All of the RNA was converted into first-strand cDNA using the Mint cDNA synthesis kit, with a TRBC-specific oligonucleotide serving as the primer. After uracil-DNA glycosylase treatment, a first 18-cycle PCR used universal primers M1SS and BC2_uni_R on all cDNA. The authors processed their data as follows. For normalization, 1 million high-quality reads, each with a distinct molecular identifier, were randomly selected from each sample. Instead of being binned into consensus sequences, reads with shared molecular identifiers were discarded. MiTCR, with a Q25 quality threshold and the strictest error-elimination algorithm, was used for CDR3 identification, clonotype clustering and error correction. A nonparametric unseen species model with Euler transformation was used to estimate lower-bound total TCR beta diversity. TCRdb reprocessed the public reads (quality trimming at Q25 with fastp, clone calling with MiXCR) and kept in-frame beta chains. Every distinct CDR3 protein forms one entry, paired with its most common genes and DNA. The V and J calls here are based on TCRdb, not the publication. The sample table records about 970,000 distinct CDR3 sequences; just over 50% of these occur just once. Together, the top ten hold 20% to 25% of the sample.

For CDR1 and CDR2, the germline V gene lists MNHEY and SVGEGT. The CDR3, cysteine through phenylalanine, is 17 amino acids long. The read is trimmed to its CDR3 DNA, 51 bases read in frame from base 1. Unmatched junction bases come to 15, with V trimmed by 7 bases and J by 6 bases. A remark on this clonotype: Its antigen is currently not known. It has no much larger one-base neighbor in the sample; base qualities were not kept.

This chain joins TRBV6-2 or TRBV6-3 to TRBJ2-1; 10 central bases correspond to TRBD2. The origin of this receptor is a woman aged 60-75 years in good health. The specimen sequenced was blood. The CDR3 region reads CASMRASGRFVGNEQFF. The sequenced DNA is TGTGCCAGCATGAGGGCTAGCGGGAGATTTGTAGGCAATGAGCAGTTCTTC.